These T cell receptor beta chains were read from a single sample in a study of T cell responses to AZD1222 COVID-19 vaccine. Clones were sequenced by immunoSEQ multiplex PCR, and TCRdb holds only the in-frame ones, with some missing. The repertoire consists of 150,000 to 200,000 clones, with 87% occurring once and the leading ten covering 2% to 3%. Sequenced material: peripheral blood, taken on day 0 of AZD1222 vaccination. These receptors all come from an adult in good health. Both conserved end residues are trimmed from each CDR3. D genes are given only for firm matches. Clone size appears in some rows only: once, few, many, or a class for an expanded clone.

J: TRBJ1-5; V: TRBV4-2; D: TRBD1; length: 16; size: -; CDR3: ASSQEGTGSHSNQPQH
J: TRBJ1-3; V: TRBV7-6; D: -; length: 16; size: -; CDR3: ASSSLIRESDPGNTIY
J: TRBJ2-7; V: TRBV10-3; D: TRBD2; length: 14; size: -; CDR3: AISPTSGLATKEQY
J: TRBJ1-3; V: TRBV7-2; D: -; length: 15; size: -; CDR3: ASSFDPPQGSGNTIY
J: TRBJ1-3; V: TRBV25-1; D: TRBD1; length: 11; size: -; CDR3: AERQGSGNTIY
J: TRBJ2-2; V: TRBV20-1; D: TRBD1; length: 13; size: -; CDR3: SASRTGGNTGELF
J: TRBJ1-3; V: TRBV19; D: -; length: 13; size: once; CDR3: ASIVGASAGNTIY
J: TRBJ2-1; V: TRBV6-7; D: TRBD2; length: 14; size: -; CDR3: ASRTTGTSGTYEQF
J: TRBJ1-2; V: TRBV6-1; D: -; length: 13; size: -; CDR3: ASSEGPGRGYGYT
J: TRBJ2-1; V: TRBV3-1/TRBV3-2; D: -; length: 14; size: -; CDR3: ASSQAPFRLDNEQF